This TCR beta chain was identified in a study of a mutant IDH1 vaccine in newly diagnosed glioma. Study background: Vaccines were begun 4-6 weeks after radiotherapy alone, or with temozolomide cycles. Patients under treatment included about 62% males and 37.5% females and had a mean age of approximately 40 years.

This CDR3 spans 14 amino acids. Germline values: CDR1 SGHNT, CDR2 YYREEE (reference sequence). V was trimmed by 1 base and J by 2 bases, leaving 8 bases between them. The time point is: week 5, during vaccination. Each dose of the vaccine consisted of 300 ug of mutant IDH1 20-mer peptide, with topical imiquimod. General study findings and limits: In about 94% of patients, immune responses induced by the vaccine occurred.

Sequenced by immunoSEQ multiplex PCR; TCRdb stores in-frame clones only, minus some. This sample has roughly 42,000 clones; 70% to 90% occur once, and the top ten carry approximately 1.5%. Concerning this clone itself: Its target is unknown.

This sequence was found in a man between 40 and 49 years old with glioma. Here the sequenced sample was PBMCs, taken from a glioma patient whose treatment included an IDH1 peptide vaccine. The V and J genes are TRBV5-4 and TRBJ2-3; unclear D gene. As DNA, the CDR3 is TGTGCCAGCAGCTTGCCCAGTATCACAGATACGCAGTATTTT. Translating it yields CASSLPSITDTQYF.